This T cell receptor (beta chain) derives from a study of technical replicates of blood from a few donors. TCRdb's table, derived via immunoSEQ multiplex PCR, lists solely in-frame clones and lacks some. Of some 77,000 clones listed, 90% to 95% are singletons. The CDR3 consists of 14 residues. Per the germline V gene, CDR1 is SGHRS and CDR2 is YFSETQ. The trim removed 0 bases at V and 6 bases at J, leaving 5 bases unmatched. This chain joins TRBV5-1 and TRBJ2-7; 8 bases align to TRBD1. The sequence was obtained from a human donor in good health. The sequencing input was T cells isolated from PBMCs. The DNA for the CDR3 is TGCGCCAGCAGCTTGGGACGGACAGGGATCGAGCAGTACTTC. This codes for CASSLGRTGIEQYF. The full variable domain, rest sourced from reference TRBV5-1 and TRBJ2-7, is KAGVTQTPRYLIKTRGQQVTLSCSPISGHRSVSWYQQTPGQGLQFLFEYFSETQRNKGNFPGRFSGRQFSNSRSEMNVSTLELGDSALYLCASSLGRTGIEQYFGPGTRLTVT.